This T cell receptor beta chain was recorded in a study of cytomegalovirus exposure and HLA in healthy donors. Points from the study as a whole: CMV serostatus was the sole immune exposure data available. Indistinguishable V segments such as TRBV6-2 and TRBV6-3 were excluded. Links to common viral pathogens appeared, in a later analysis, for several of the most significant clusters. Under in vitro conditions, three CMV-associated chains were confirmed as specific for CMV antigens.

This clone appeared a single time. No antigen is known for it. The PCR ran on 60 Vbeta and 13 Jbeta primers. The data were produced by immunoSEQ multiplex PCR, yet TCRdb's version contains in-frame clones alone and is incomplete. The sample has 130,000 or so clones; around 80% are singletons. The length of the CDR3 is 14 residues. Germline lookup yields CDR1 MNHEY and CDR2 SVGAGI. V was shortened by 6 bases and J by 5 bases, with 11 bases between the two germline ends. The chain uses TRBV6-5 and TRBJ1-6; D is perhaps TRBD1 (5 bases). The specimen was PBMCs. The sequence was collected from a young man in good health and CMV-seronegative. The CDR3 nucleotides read TGTGCCAGCAGGCCAGGGATGAATAATTCACCCCTCCACTTT. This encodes CASRPGMNNSPLHF.